The 30 T cell receptor beta chains below come from one sample, sequenced in a study of vaccination effects on CD4 cells after COVID-19. Expansion of antigen-specific CD4+ T cells with viral peptide pools was carried out by the ViraFEST assay before sequencing. CD4+ T cell isolation took place after approximately 11 days of culture. Nucleocapsid antibodies were negative in the vaccine recipients, who had never had SARS-CoV-2 infection. Sequencing was performed with immunoSEQ multiplex PCR; in TCRdb, only in-frame clones are kept and a portion is missing. The sample contains some 60,000 clones, approximately 76% of which appear only once. These receptors are not linked to any known antigen. This sample comprised CD4+ T cells from PBMCs cultured with HCoV-NL63 spike peptides, obtained before COVID-19 vaccination. These receptors were obtained from a human donor who received a COVID-19 vaccine.

The V and J genes are TRBV9 and TRBJ2-5; 12 positions agree with TRBD1. Germline assignment: CDR1 SGDLS and CDR2 YYNGEE. Germline trimming cut 4 bases from V and 5 bases from J; bases unmatched to any gene: 6. The CDR3 spans 15 residues. The CDR3 nucleotides are TGTGCCAGCAGCCAAAGGGGACAGGGGGCGGAGACCCAGTACTTC. It is translated as CASSQRGQGAETQYF.

Comments on this clone: This same CDR3 is encoded by further DNA sequences in the sample. The chain employs TRBV24-1 and TRBJ2-5; TRBD1 matches 8 bases. From germline, CDR1 is KGHDR and CDR2 SFDVKD. This CDR3 spans 15 amino acids. Germline trimming cut 3 bases from V and 5 bases from J; bases unmatched to any gene: 7. CDR3 residues: CATSDPQGAGETQYF. CDR3 nucleotides: TGTGCCACCAGTGATCCTCAGGGGGCTGGTGAGACCCAGTACTTC.

This clone has a handful of counts. V gene TRBV7-9 combines with J gene TRBJ1-3; a possible D gene is TRBD1 (5 bases). The CDR3 totals 15 residues. Per germline, CDR1 SEHNR and CDR2 FQNEAQ (reference sequence). Trimming took 5 bases from V and 1 from J, leaving 12 bases between them. The CDR3 DNA is TGTGCCAGCAGCGACCCCGGGGGGTCTGGAAACACCATATATTTT. Its translation is CASSDPGGSGNTIYF.

The rearrangement joins TRBV12-3 or TRBV12-4 to TRBJ2-5; tentatively, D is TRBD1 or TRBD2 (6 bases each). The CDR3 runs 12 residues. V dropped 5 bases and J dropped 5 bases, with 9 bases sitting between them. CDR3 sequence: CASSRGRETQYF. The CDR3 bases are TGTGCCAGCAGTAGGGGGAGGGAGACCCAGTACTTC.

This CDR3 reads CASSQETGGWEKLFF. As DNA, the CDR3 is TGCGCCAGCAGCCAAGAAACAGGGGGTTGGGAAAAACTGTTTTTT. This chain links TRBV4-1 with TRBJ1-4; TRBD1 matches at 8 bases. CDR3 length equals 15 residues. Germline values: CDR1 MGHRA, CDR2 YSYEKL. V lost 0 bases to trimming and J lost 8 bases; unmatched junction nucleotides: 5.

The chain combines TRBV19 with TRBJ1-3; D remains ambiguous. The V end was cut by 6 bases, the J end by 2 bases, with 5 bases between. CDR3 length equals 12 residues. Looked up from germline, CDR1 is LNHDA and CDR2 is SQIVND (reference sequence). The CDR3 loop is CASRFPGNTIYF. The DNA for the CDR3 is TGTGCCAGTAGATTCCCTGGAAACACCATATATTTT.

This clone was detected once. The rearrangement joins TRBV21-1 to TRBJ1-1. TRBV21-1 is given as a pseudogene. The CDR3 consists of 12 residues. DNA of the CDR3: TGTGCCAAACGATGGGAAAACACTGAAGCTTTCTTT. This codes for CAKRWENTEAFF.

The chain employs TRBV2 and TRBJ2-5; D remains unclear. Trimming took off 3 bases at V and 4 bases at J, with 9 bases between the two ends. There are 13 residues in the CDR3. Germline loops: CDR1 SNHLY, CDR2 FYNNEI. In DNA, the CDR3 is TGTGCCAGCAGTGATGGGTTAGGAGAGACCCAGTACTTC. As protein: CASSDGLGETQYF. Complete variable domain (other parts from reference TRBV2 and TRBJ2-5): EPEVTQTPSHQVTQMGQEVILRCVPISNHLYFYWYRQILGQKVEFLVSFYNNEISEKSEIFDDQFSVERPDGSNFTLKIRSTKLEDSAMYFCASSDGLGETQYFGPGTRLLVL.

The chain joins TRBV5-6 to TRBJ1-1; D is unresolved. CDR3 length: 15 amino acids. Germline CDR1 is SGHDT and CDR2 is YYEEEE. Trimming removed 0 bases at V and 0 bases at J, with 9 bases between. CDR3 coding DNA: TGTGCCAGCAGCTTGGTCGGCGGGGTGAACACTGAAGCTTTCTTT. Protein product: CASSLVGGVNTEAFF.

The chain links TRBV5-1 to TRBJ2-2, with 7 positions matching TRBD1. CDR1 is SGHRS, CDR2 YFSETQ, per germline. The junction had 4 bases not matched to a gene; V was cut back by 3 bases and J by 5 bases. The CDR3 covers 14 residues. The CDR3 protein is CASSSYRGTGELFF. CDR3 sequence (DNA): TGCGCCAGCAGCTCGTACAGGGGAACCGGGGAGCTGTTTTTT.

This sequence joins TRBV21-1 and TRBJ2-7; no DNA check was done on the table's D call, TRBD1. TRBV21-1 is a pseudogene segment. The CDR3 consists of 20 residues. CDR3 sequence: CASSKVETGPPMSRSYEQYV. The CDR3, as DNA: TGTGCCAGCAGCAAAGTAGAGACAGGGCCCCCTATGTCCCGTTCCTACGAGCAGTACGTC.

The J gene is TRBJ1-3, the V gene TRBV27, with D tentatively TRBD1 (5 bases). The V and J ends lost 4 bases and 4 bases respectively, with 8 bases between them. The CDR3 spans 13 residues. CDR1 and CDR2 (germline): MNHEY, SMNVEV (reference sequence). In DNA, the CDR3 is TGTGCCAGCAGTTCGGGGCTAGGAAACACCATATATTTT. This codes for CASSSGLGNTIYF.

V usage is TRBV2 and J usage is TRBJ2-1, with TRBD2 matching 8 bases. Germline V CDR1 and CDR2: SNHLY, FYNNEI. This CDR3 is 15 amino acids long. V dropped 6 bases and J dropped 8; count of bases not matched to a gene: 12. The CDR3 region has the DNA TGTGCCAGCAGCCCCGGGACTAGTCATGCTTATGAGCAGTTCTTC. This sequence encodes CASSPGTSHAYEQFF.

J is TRBJ2-7 and V is TRBV14, with D possibly TRBD2 on 5 matching bases. The CDR3 runs 15 residues. V lost 0 bases to trimming and J lost 5 bases, with 14 bases between them. Germline V gene sequence: CDR1 SGHDN, CDR2 FVKESK. This CDR3 is CASSQDPSPLNEQYV. In nucleotides, the CDR3 is TGTGCCAGCAGCCAAGATCCTAGCCCCCTCAACGAGCAGTACGTC.

The rearrangement links TRBV7-2 to TRBJ2-5; TRBD1 matches at 7 bases. Germline V gives CDR1 SGHTA, CDR2 FQGNSA. CDR3 length: 15 amino acids. The V and J ends lost 5 bases and 5 bases, in that order; junction bases with no gene match: 11. The CDR3 spells CASSPQPGQAETQYF. Here the CDR3 DNA reads TGTGCCAGCAGCCCCCAACCAGGACAGGCGGAGACCCAGTACTTC.

This chain joins TRBV4-1 and TRBJ2-1; D is tentatively TRBD1 or TRBD2 (6 bases each). The CDR3 spans 16 residues. Germline CDR1 and CDR2: MGHRA and YSYEKL. V dropped 6 bases and J dropped 7 bases, with 22 bases sitting between them. CDR3 bases: TGCGCCAGCAGATCCGGAGGGGGGCGAGGGGGAAATGAGCAGTTCTTC. Protein sequence: CASRSGGGRGGNEQFF.

The V gene is TRBV6-5, the J gene TRBJ2-1; either TRBD1 or TRBD2 may fit D (5 bases each). V was clipped by 2 bases and J by 5 bases, with 13 bases between them. The CDR3 runs 15 residues. The germline V gene has CDR1 MNHEY and CDR2 SVGAGI. The CDR3 sequence: CASSYTGSGHNEQFF. CDR3 DNA sequence: TGTGCCAGCAGTTACACAGGATCGGGACACAATGAGCAGTTCTTC.

This clone turned up a few times. The chain carries TRBV30 and TRBJ1-2; D remains ambiguous. CDR1 and CDR2 (germline): GTSNPN, SVGIG (reference sequence). V was cut by 0 bases and J by 5 bases, with 10 bases left in between. This CDR3 region has 13 residues. CDR3: CAWSVLGRYGYTF. CDR3 DNA sequence: TGTGCCTGGAGTGTACTCGGACGGTATGGCTACACCTTC.

This chain links TRBV14 with TRBJ2-1, with TRBD2 matching 8 bases. V dropped 0 bases and J dropped 2; count of bases not matched to a gene: 3. In germline, CDR1 is SGHDN, CDR2 FVKESK. The CDR3 is 16 residues long. CDR3 DNA sequence: TGTGCCAGCAGCCAAGACCGGGGGGGTGCCTACAATGAGCAGTTCTTC. Protein product: CASSQDRGGAYNEQFF.

The chain couples TRBV6-2 or TRBV6-3 to TRBJ1-2; D call uncertain. CDR3 size: 14 residues. V was cut by 3 bases and J by 6 bases, with 14 bases left in between. CDR1 is MNHEY and CDR2 is SVGEGT in the germline V gene. The CDR3 here is CASSYPPPRNGYTF. In nucleotides, the CDR3 is TGTGCCAGCAGTTATCCCCCACCGCGAAATGGCTACACCTTC.

V and J are TRBV5-1 and TRBJ2-3, with 7 bases matching TRBD1. With 0 bases clipped from V and 0 bases from J, the junction kept 1 base outside the gene matches. CDR1 and CDR2 from the germline V gene are SGHRS and YFSETQ. The CDR3 runs 15 residues. The CDR3 spells CASSLVGGSTDTQYF. CDR3 coding DNA: TGCGCCAGCAGCTTGGTAGGGGGCAGCACAGATACGCAGTATTTT.

The chain joins TRBV5-1 to TRBJ2-3; tentative D call: TRBD1 (5 bases). Per the germline V gene, CDR1 is SGHRS and CDR2 is YFSETQ. Trimming cost V 7 bases and J 4 bases, with 22 bases left between them. The CDR3 totals 16 residues. The CDR3 nucleotides are TGCGCCAGCGCCATCCCAGAACAGGCCACGGCAGATACGCAGTATTTT. Translating gives CASAIPEQATADTQYF.

V gene TRBV29-1 combines with J gene TRBJ1-2, with 7 bases lining up with TRBD1. Germline V gene data show CDR1 as SQVTM and CDR2 as ANQGSEA. The CDR3 runs to 12 residues. After removal of 4 bases from V and 3 bases from J, the junction contained 2 bases not matched to a gene. The CDR3: CSVVRGDYGYTF. Here the CDR3 DNA reads TGCAGCGTTGTCAGGGGGGACTATGGCTACACCTTC.

J is TRBJ2-7 and V is TRBV10-1; tentative D call: TRBD1 (5 bases). This CDR3 comprises 14 residues. Trimming cost V 11 bases and J 4 bases, with 21 bases left between them. Germline CDR1 and CDR2: WNHNN and SYGVQD (reference sequence). CDR3 sequence (DNA): TGCGCCCCCGATGGGGCCTATCACCCTTACGAGCAGTACGTC. This encodes CAPDGAYHPYEQYV.

This chain connects TRBV7-2 to TRBJ2-2; TRBD2 matches at 8 bases. The V gene's germline CDR1 is SGHTA and CDR2 FQGNSA. CDR3 length: 17 amino acids. Trimming at V came to 5 bases and at J to 4 bases, leaving 12 bases not matched to a gene. CDR3 in DNA: TGTGCCAGCAGCGAGGGCGGGGGGCGATTGGGCACCGGGGAGCTGTTTTTT. Amino acids: CASSEGGGRLGTGELFF.

The rearrangement links TRBV18 to TRBJ2-7, with 10 bases fitting TRBD1. V dropped 4 bases and J dropped 2; count of bases not matched to a gene: 2. The CDR3 has 14 residues. From germline, CDR1 is KGHSH and CDR2 LQKENI. The CDR3 sequence is CASSQGQGPYEQYV. The CDR3 DNA reads TGTGCCAGCTCACAGGGACAGGGGCCCTACGAGCAGTACGTC.

The J gene is TRBJ1-2, the V gene TRBV2; 8 nucleotides agree with TRBD1. CDR3 length: 14 residues. The germline gives CDR1 SNHLY, CDR2 FYNNEI. Unmatched junction bases numbered 8, after V lost 5 bases and J lost 6 bases. The DNA of the CDR3 is TGTGCCAGCAGTCTCCGGACAGGGAACGATGGCTACACCTTC. The encoded protein is CASSLRTGNDGYTF.

This chain connects TRBV7-3 to TRBJ1-5; D is perhaps TRBD1 (5 bases). CDR3 size: 13 residues. V dropped 6 bases and J dropped 1 base, with 7 bases sitting between them. Per the germline V gene, CDR1 is SGHTA and CDR2 is FQGTGA. The CDR3 DNA sequence: TGTGCCAGCAGTCGGGACAGCAATCAGCCCCAGCATTTT. Residues: CASSRDSNQPQHF.

This sequence joins TRBV7-3 and TRBJ1-6; 10 bases are a match to TRBD1. Germline V gives CDR1 SGHTA, CDR2 FQGTGA. V lost 5 bases to trimming and J lost 8 bases; unmatched junction nucleotides: 3. CDR3 length: 14 amino acids. The CDR3 region is CASSAGTGDSPLHF. CDR3 coding DNA: TGTGCCAGCAGCGCCGGGACAGGGGATTCACCCCTCCACTTT.

V usage is TRBV15 and J usage is TRBJ2-4; the D is unclear. The germline V and J ends were trimmed by 3 bases and 0 bases, with 15 bases remaining between them. This CDR3 region has 17 residues. Per germline, CDR1 LNHNV and CDR2 YYDKDF (reference sequence). CDR3 amino acids: CATSSLRGSVAKNIQYF. The CDR3 nucleotides read TGTGCCACCAGCAGCCTTAGAGGCTCCGTAGCCAAAAACATTCAGTACTTC.